The T cell receptor beta chain described here comes from a study of post-analysis software for immune sequencing data. The sample holds a few counts of this clonotype. Its antigen is unidentified. General study points: Those with multiple sclerosis, the patient group, showed significantly lower normalized Chao1 diversity than controls. Those samples that were prepared in the same batch co-clustered strongly by F measure. Patients had higher frequencies than controls of roughly 5 TRBV segments, including TRBV5-6, TRBV5-1 and TRBV20-1.

The CDR3 sequence is 15 residues long. Trimming removed 5 bases from V and 2 bases from J; junction bases left unmatched: 9. Germline CDR1 SGHTA, CDR2 FQGNSA. cDNA libraries of TCR beta carried unique molecular identifiers. The authors obtained roughly 0.5 million cDNA molecules from approximately 1 to 10 million T cells. In TCRdb, the PCR reads were re-called with MiXCR into one record per CDR3 protein. Of roughly 800,000 distinct CDR3 sequences detected, roughly 27% appear once; the ten largest clones hold approximately 0.55%. What was sequenced was blood. The receptor was derived from a girl between 5 and 17 years old with multiple sclerosis. The J gene is TRBJ2-7, the V gene TRBV7-2; the match to TRBD1 covers 7 bases. CDR3 coding DNA: TGTGCCAGCAGCCGCCGACAGGGTAGTACCTACGAGCAGTACTTC. Its translation: CASSRRQGSTYEQYF.